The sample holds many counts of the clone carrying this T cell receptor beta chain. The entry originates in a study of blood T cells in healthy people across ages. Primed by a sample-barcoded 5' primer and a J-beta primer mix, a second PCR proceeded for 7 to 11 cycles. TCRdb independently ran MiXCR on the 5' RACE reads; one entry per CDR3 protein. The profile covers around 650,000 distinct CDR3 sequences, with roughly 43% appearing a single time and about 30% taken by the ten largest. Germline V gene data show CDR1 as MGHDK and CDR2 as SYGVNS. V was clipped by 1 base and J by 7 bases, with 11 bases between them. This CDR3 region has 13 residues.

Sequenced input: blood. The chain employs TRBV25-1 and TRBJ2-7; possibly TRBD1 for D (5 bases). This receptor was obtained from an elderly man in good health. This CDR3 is CASSEFNRWEQYF. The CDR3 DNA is TGTGCCAGCAGTGAATTCAACAGGTGGGAGCAGTACTTC.